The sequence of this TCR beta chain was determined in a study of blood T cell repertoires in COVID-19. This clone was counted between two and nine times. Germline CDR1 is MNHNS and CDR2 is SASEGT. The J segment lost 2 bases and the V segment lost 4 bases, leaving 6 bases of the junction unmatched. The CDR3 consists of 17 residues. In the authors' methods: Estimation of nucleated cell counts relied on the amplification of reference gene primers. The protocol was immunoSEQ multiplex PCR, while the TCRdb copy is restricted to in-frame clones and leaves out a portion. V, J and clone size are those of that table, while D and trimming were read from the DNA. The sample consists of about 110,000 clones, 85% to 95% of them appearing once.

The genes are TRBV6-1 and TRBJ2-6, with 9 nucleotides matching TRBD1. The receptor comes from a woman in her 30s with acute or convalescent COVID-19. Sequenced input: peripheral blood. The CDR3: CASSGDRARAGANVLTF. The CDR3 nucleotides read TGTGCCAGCAGTGGGGACAGGGCAAGGGCTGGGGCCAACGTCCTGACTTTC.